Below, one T cell receptor beta chain is given with its context. It lacks a known antigen. Base qualities were left out, and no much larger clone turns up one base away. The source of the sample is a study of technical replicates of blood from several donors (dated by TCRdb to 2016 to 2017). CDR1 and CDR2 (SNHLY, FYNNEI) derive from the germline V gene. The V and J ends are trimmed by 7 bases and 0 bases, leaving 6 bases between them. The CDR3 contains 12 residues, cysteine and phenylalanine counted. The kept DNA is CDR3 alone, 36 bases in frame from the first base. Library construction relied on the immunoSEQ multiplex PCR assay. TCRdb provides this immuneACCESS table in a form limited to in-frame rearrangements. Some clones are lacking; in checked studies, under half of them reflect an unresolved V gene, and why the rest are absent is not known. The sample has approximately 10,000 clones on record, over 85% of them singletons. 7.5% to 9.5% of the sample lies in the top ten.

This sequence uses TRBV2 and TRBJ2-5; TRBD2 could be the D gene, as 5 bases match. Sequenced material: PBMCs. The sequence came from a human donor in good health. This receptor carries the CDR3 CASMRDQETQYF. The DNA is TGTGCCAGCATGAGGGACCAAGAGACCCAGTACTTC.